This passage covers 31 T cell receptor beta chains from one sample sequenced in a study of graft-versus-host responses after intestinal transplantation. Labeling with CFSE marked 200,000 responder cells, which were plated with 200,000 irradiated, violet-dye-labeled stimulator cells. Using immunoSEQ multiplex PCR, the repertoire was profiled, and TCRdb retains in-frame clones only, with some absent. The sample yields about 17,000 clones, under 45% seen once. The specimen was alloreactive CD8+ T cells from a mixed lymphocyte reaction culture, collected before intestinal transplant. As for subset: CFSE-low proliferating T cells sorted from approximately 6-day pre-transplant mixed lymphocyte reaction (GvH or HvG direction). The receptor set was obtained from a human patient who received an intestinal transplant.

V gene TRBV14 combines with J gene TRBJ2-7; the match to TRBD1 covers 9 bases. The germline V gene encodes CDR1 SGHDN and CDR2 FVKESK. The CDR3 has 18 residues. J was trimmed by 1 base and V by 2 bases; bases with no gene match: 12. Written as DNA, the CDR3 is TGTGCCAGCAGCCAAAGAGGGCCCCGGGACAGGGATTCCTACGAGCAGTACTTC. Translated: CASSQRGPRDRDSYEQYF. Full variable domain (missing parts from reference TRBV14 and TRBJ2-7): EAGVTQFPSHSVIEKGQTVTLRCDPISGHDNLYWYRRVMGKEIKFLLHFVKESKQDESGMPNNRFLAERTGGTYSTLKVQPAELEDSGVYFCASSQRGPRDRDSYEQYFGPGTRLTVT.

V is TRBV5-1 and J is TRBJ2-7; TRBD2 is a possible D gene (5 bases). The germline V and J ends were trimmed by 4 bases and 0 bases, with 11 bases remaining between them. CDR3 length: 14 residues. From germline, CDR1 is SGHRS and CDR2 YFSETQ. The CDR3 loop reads CASSDSGNSYEQYF. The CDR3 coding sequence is TGCGCCAGCAGCGATTCGGGGAACTCCTACGAGCAGTACTTC. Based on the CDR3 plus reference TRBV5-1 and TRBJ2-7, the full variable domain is KAGVTQTPRYLIKTRGQQVTLSCSPISGHRSVSWYQQTPGQGLQFLFEYFSETQRNKGNFPGRFSGRQFSNSRSEMNVSTLELGDSALYLCASSDSGNSYEQYFGPGTRLTVT.

The CDR3 sequence is CASSPTNGGDEQYF. CDR3 in DNA: TGTGCCAGCTCACCAACGAACGGGGGGGACGAGCAGTACTTC. The chain couples TRBV18 to TRBJ2-7; 8 bases line up with TRBD2. In germline, CDR1 is KGHSH, CDR2 LQKENI. The CDR3 consists of 14 residues. Germline trimming cut 2 bases from V and 5 bases from J; bases unmatched to any gene: 5.

Here the CDR3 DNA reads TGTGCCAGCAGGTGGAACAGGGGACCATCCTACGAGCAGTACTTC. It codes for CASRWNRGPSYEQYF. The chain carries TRBV6-5 and TRBJ2-7; TRBD1 aligns across 7 bases. This CDR3 contains 15 residues. V trimming: 6 bases; J trimming: 1 base; junction bases outside the gene matches: 9. Germline CDR1 MNHEY, CDR2 SVGAGI.

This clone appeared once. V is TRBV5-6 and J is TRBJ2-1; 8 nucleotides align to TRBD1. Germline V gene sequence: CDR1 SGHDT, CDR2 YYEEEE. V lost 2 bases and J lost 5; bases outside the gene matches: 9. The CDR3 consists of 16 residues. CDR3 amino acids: CASSFRTGILNNEQFF. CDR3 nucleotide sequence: TGTGCCAGCAGCTTTAGGACAGGGATTCTAAACAATGAGCAGTTCTTC.

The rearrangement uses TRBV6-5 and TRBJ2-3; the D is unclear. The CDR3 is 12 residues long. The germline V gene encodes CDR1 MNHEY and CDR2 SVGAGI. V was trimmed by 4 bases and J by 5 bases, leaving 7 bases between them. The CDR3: CASSWLGDTQYF. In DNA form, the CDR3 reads TGTGCCAGCAGTTGGTTGGGAGATACGCAGTATTTT.

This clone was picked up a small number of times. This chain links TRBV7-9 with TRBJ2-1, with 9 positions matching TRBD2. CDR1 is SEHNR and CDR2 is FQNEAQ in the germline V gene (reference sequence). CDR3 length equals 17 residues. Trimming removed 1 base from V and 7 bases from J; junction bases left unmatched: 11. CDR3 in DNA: TGTGCCAGCAGCTTAGAACAGCGTCTAGCGGGATGGAATGAGCAGTTCTTC. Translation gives CASSLEQRLAGWNEQFF.

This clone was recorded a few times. The CDR3 loop is CASSIGPRPMNTEAFF. In DNA form, the CDR3 reads TGTGCCAGTAGTATAGGTCCGCGACCTATGAACACTGAAGCTTTCTTT. The J gene is TRBJ1-1, the V gene TRBV19; no clear D gene. The CDR3 loop spans 16 amino acids. Trimming pared 1 base from V and 0 bases from J, leaving 12 bases between. CDR1 and CDR2 from the germline V gene are LNHDA and SQIVND (reference sequence). The full variable domain, in which reference TRBV19 and TRBJ1-1 provide the parts outside the CDR3, is DGGITQSPKYLFRKEGQNVTLSCEQNLNHDAMYWYRQDPGQGLRLIYYSQIVNDFQKGDIAEGYSVSREKKESFPLTVTSAQKNPTAFYLCASSIGPRPMNTEAFFGQGTRLTVV.

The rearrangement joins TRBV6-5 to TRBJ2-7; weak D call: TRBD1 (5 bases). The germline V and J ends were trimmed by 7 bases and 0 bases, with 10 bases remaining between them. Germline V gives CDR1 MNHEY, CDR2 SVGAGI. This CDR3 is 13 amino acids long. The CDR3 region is CASMGGASYEQYF. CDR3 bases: TGTGCCAGCATGGGTGGGGCCTCCTACGAGCAGTACTTC.

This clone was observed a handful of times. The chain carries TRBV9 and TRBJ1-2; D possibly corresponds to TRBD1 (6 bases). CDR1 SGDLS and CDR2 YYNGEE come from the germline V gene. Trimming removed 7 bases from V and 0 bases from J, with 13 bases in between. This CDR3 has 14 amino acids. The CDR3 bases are TGTGCCAGCTGGTCGCCAGGGGCTAACTATGGCTACACCTTC. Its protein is CASWSPGANYGYTF.

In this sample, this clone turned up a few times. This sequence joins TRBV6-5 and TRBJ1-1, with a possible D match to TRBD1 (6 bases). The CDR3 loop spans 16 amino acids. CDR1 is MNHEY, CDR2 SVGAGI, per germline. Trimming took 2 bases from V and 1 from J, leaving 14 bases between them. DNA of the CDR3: TGTGCCAGCAGTTACCTGGGGGCCCCAGAGAACACTGAAGCTTTCTTT. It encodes CASSYLGAPENTEAFF.

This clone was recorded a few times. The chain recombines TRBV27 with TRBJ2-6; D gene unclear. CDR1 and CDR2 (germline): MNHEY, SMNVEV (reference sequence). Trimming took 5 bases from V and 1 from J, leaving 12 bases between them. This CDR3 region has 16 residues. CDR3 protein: CASSPIVWSGANVLTF. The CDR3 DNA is TGTGCCAGCAGTCCCATTGTATGGTCTGGGGCCAACGTCCTGACTTTC.

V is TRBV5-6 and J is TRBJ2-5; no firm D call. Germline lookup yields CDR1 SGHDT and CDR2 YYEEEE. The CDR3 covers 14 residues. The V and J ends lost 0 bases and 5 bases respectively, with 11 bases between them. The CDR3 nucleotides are TGTGCCAGCAGCTTGGTGGGCCTCGGGGAGACCCAGTACTTC. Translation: CASSLVGLGETQYF.

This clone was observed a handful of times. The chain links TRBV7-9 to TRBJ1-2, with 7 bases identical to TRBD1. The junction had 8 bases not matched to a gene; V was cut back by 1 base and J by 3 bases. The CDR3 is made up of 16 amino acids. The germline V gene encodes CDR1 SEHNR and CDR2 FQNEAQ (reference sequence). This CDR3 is CASSLEGPGGHYGYTF. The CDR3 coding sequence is TGTGCCAGCAGCTTAGAGGGTCCAGGGGGACACTATGGCTACACCTTC. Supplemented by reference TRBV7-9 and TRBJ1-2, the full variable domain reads DTGVSQNPRHKITKRGQNVTFRCDPISEHNRLYWYRQTLGQGPEFLTYFQNEAQLEKSRLLSDRFSAERPKGSFSTLEIQRTEQGDSAMYLCASSLEGPGGHYGYTFGSGTRLTVV.

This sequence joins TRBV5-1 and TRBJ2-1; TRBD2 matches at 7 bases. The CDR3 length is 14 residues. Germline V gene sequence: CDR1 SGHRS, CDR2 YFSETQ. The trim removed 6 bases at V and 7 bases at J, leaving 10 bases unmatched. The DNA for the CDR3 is TGCGCCAGCACTTCCAGCGGGATAGGTAATGAGCAGTTCTTC. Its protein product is CASTSSGIGNEQFF.

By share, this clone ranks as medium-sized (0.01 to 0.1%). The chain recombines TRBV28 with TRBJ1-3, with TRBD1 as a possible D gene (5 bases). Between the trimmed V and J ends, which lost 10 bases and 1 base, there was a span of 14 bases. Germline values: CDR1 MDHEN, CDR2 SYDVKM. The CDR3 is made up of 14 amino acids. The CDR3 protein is CAIGGAGSGNTIYF. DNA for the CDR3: TGTGCCATCGGTGGGGCGGGATCTGGAAACACCATATATTTT. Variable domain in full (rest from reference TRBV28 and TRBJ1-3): DVKVTQSSRYLVKRTGEKVFLECVQDMDHENMFWYRQDPGLGLRLIYFSYDVKMKEKGDIPEGYSVSREKKERFSLILESASTNQTSMYLCAIGGAGSGNTIYFGEGSWLTVV.

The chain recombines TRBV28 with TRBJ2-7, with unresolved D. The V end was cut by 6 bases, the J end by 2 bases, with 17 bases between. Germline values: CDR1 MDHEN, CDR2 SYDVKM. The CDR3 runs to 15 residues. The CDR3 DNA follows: TGTGCCAGCAGCCCCCTAATGTACCACCCCTACGAGCAGTACTTC. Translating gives CASSPLMYHPYEQYF.

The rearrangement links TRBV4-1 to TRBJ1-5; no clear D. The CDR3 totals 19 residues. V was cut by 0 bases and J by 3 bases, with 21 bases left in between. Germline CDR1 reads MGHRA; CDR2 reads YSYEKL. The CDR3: CASSQDGPRKGWVNQPQHF. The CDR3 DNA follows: TGCGCCAGCAGCCAAGATGGGCCTCGTAAGGGATGGGTCAATCAGCCCCAGCATTTT.

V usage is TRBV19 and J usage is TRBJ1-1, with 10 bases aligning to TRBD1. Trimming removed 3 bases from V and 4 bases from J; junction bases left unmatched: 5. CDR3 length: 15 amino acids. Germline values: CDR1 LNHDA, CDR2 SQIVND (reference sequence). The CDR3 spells CASSMRGQGCTEAFF. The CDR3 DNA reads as TGTGCCAGTAGTATGAGGGGACAGGGGTGCACTGAAGCTTTCTTT.

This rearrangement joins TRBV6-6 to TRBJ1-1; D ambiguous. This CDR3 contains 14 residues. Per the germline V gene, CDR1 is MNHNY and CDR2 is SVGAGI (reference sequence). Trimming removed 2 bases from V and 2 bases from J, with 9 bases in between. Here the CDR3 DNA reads TGTGCCAGCAGTTACCTCCAAGTAAACACTGAAGCTTTCTTT. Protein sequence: CASSYLQVNTEAFF.

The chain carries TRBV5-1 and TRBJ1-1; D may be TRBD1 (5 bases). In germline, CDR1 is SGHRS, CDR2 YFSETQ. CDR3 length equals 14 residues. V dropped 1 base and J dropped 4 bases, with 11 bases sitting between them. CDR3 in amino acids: CASSLKVQGTEAFF. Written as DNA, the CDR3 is TGCGCCAGCAGCTTGAAAGTCCAGGGCACTGAAGCTTTCTTT.

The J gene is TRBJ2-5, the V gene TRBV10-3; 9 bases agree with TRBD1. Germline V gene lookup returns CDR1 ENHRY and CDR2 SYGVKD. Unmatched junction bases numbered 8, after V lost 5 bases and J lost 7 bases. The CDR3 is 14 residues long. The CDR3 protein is CAISPTGGLWTQYF. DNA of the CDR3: TGTGCCATCAGTCCGACAGGGGGACTCTGGACCCAGTACTTC.

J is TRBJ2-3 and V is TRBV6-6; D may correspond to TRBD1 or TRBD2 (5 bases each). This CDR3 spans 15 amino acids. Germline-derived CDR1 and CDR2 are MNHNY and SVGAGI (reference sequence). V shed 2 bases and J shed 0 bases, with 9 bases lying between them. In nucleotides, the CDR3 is TGTGCCAGCAGTTACCAGGGAGCCAGCACAGATACGCAGTATTTT. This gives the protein CASSYQGASTDTQYF.

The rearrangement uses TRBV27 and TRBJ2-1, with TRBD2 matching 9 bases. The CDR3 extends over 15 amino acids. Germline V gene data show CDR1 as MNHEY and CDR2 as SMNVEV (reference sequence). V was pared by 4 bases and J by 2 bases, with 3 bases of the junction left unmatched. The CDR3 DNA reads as TGTGCCAGCAGTTCACTAGCGGGCCCCTACAATGAGCAGTTCTTC. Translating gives CASSSLAGPYNEQFF.

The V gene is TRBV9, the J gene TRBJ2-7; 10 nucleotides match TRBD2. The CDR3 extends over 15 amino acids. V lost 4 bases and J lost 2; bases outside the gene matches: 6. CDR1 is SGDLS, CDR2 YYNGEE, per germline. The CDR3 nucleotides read TGTGCCAGCAGCCTTGGGACTAGCGTTCCCTACGAGCAGTACTTC. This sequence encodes CASSLGTSVPYEQYF. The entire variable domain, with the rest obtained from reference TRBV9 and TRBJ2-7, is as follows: DSGVTQTPKHLITATGQRVTLRCSPRSGDLSVYWYQQSLDQGLQFLIQYYNGEERAKGNILERFSAQQFPDLHSELNLSSLELGDSALYFCASSLGTSVPYEQYFGPGTRLTVT.

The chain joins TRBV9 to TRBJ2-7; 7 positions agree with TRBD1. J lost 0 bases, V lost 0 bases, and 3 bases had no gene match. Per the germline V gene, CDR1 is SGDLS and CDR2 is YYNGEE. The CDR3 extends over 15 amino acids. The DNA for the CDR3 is TGTGCCAGCAGCGTAGGGGACAGCGACTCCTACGAGCAGTACTTC. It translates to CASSVGDSDSYEQYF.

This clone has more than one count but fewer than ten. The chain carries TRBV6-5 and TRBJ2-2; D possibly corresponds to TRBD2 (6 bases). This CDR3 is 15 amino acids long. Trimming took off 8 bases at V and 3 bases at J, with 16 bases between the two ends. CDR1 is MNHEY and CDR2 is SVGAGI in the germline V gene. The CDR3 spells CASLGGRLDTGELFF. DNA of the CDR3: TGTGCCAGCCTTGGTGGGAGGTTAGACACCGGGGAGCTGTTTTTT.

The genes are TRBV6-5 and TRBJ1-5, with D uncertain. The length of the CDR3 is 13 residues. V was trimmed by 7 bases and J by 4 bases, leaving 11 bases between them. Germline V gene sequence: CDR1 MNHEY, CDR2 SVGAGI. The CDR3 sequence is CASTRRRNQPQHF. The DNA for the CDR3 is TGTGCCAGCACTAGACGGAGAAATCAGCCCCAGCATTTT.

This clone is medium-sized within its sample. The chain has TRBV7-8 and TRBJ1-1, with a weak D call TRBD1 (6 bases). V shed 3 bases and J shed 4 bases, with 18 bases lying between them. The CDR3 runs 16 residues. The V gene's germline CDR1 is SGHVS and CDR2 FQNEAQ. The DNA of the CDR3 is TGTGCCAGCAGCTTTGACTTTGGGGGCTTTCTCACTGAAGCTTTCTTT. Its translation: CASSFDFGGFLTEAFF.

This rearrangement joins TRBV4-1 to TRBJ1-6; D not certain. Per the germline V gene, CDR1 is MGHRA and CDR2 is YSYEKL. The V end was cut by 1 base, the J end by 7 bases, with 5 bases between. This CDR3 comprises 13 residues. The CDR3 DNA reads TGCGCCAGCAGCCAAGTCGTAAATTCACCCCTCCACTTT. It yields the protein CASSQVVNSPLHF.

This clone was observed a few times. The CDR3 DNA reads as TGCAGCGTTAGACAGGGGTTCTTGGATACGCAGTATTTT. Protein sequence: CSVRQGFLDTQYF. The chain combines TRBV29-1 with TRBJ2-3, with TRBD1 identical over 8 bases. Germline V lookup: CDR1 SQVTM, CDR2 ANQGSEA. Unmatched junction bases numbered 7, after V lost 5 bases and J lost 6 bases. The CDR3 loop spans 13 amino acids.